The clone carrying this TCR beta chain was seen a single time. Assay used: immunoSEQ multiplex PCR; TCRdb lists only in-frame clones, some missing. The data hold about 50,000 clones, with 45% to 60% observed a single time. Germline loops: CDR1 MDHEN, CDR2 SYDVKM. The CDR3 totals 17 residues. V was pared by 3 bases and J by 1 base, with 9 bases of the junction left unmatched. This entry comes from a study of cytotoxic CD8 clonotypes in ibrutinib-treated CLL. The sequence came from a human donor with chronic lymphocytic leukemia. The material sequenced was PBMCs, taken after 24 months of ibrutinib treatment. V is TRBV28 and J is TRBJ1-1; 9 nucleotides agree with TRBD1. CDR3 coding DNA: TGTGCCAGCAGTTTGGAGGGACAGGGTTTGTGGAACACTGAAGCTTTCTTT. Its translation: CASSLEGQGLWNTEAFF.